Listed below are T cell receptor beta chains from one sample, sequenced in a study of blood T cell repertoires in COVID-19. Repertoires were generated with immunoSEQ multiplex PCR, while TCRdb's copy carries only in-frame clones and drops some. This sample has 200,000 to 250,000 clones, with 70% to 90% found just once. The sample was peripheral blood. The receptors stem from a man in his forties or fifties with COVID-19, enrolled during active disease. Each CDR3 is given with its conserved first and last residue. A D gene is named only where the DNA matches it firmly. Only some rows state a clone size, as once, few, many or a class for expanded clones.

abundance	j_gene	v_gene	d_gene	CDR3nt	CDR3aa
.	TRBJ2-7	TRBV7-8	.	TGTGCCAGCAGCTGGGGCCCTGACTACGAGCAGTACTTC	CASSWGPDYEQYF
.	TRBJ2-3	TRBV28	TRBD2	TGTGCCAGCAGTTTGGCAGCGGGGGGCACAGATACGCAGTATTTT	CASSLAAGGTDTQYF
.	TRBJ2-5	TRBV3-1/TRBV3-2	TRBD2	TGTGCCAGCAGCCTAGGACTAGCGGGAGCTGAGACCCAGTACTTC	CASSLGLAGAETQYF
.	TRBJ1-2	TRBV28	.	TGTGCCAGCAGTTTAGACAGTAACTATGGCTACACCTTC	CASSLDSNYGYTF
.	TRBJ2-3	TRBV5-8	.	TGTGCCAGCAGCTTGACTAGCCACAGCACAGATACGCAGTATTTT	CASSLTSHSTDTQYF
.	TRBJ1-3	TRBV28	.	TGTGCCAGCAGTTCCCCAACAGGGAGCGGAAACACCATATATTTT	CASSSPTGSGNTIYF
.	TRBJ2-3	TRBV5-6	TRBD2	TGTGCCAGCAGCTTGGGGTTCGCTAGCGGGGGTACAGATACGCAGTATTTT	CASSLGFASGGTDTQYF
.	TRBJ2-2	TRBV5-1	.	TGCGCCAGCAGCTTGCTCAGCACCGGGGAGCTGTTTTTT	CASSLLSTGELFF
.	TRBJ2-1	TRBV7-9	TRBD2	TGTGCCAGCAGCTTAGTCCGCCCGTCTAGCGGACGATCCTACAATGAGCAGTTCTTC	CASSLVRPSSGRSYNEQFF
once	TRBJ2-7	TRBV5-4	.	TGTGCCAGCAGCTTGCGGGGGGCCGGGGAGCAGTACTTC	CASSLRGAGEQYF
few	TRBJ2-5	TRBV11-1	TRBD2	TGTGCCAGCAGCTTAGGGACGGGGGGGGAGACCCAGTACTTC	CASSLGTGGETQYF
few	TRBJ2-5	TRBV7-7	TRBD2	TGTGCCAGCAGCCTTGGGGCTAGCGGGGGGGAAGAGACCCAGTACTTC	CASSLGASGGEETQYF
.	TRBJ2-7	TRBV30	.	TGTGCCTGGAGCCTTGGAGTGGAGCAGTACTTC	CAWSLGVEQYF
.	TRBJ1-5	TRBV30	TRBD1	TGTGCCTGGAGTCGGGACAGGGATCTTTCGGGCAATCAGCCCCAGCATTTT	CAWSRDRDLSGNQPQHF
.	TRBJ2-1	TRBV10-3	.	TGTGCCACTTCCGACAGGTCCCACAATGAGCAGTTCTTC	CATSDRSHNEQFF
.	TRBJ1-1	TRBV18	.	TGTGCCAGCTCTGTCGGGACTAACACTGAAGCTTTCTTT	CASSVGTNTEAFF
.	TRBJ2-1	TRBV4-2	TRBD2	TGTGCCAGCAGCCAGGACCTCACTAGCGGGGGCAATGAGCAGTTCTTC	CASSQDLTSGGNEQFF
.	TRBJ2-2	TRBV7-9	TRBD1	TGTGCCAGCAGGCGGGGACAGGGAAAGAACACCGGGGAGCTGTTTTTT	CASRRGQGKNTGELFF
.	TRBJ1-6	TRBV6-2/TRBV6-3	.	TGTGCCAGCAGTTACTCGCTGACACATTCACCCCTCCACTTT	CASSYSLTHSPLHF
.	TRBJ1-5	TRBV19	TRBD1	TGTGCCAGTAGTATAACGCAGGGGGCAAATCAGCCCCAGCATTTT	CASSITQGANQPQHF
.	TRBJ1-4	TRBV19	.	TGTGCCAGCACCCCAGGGTATTCAACTAATGAAAAACTGTTTTTT	CASTPGYSTNEKLFF
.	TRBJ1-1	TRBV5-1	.	TGCGCCAGCAGCTTGGCCTCAGAGAACACTGAAGCTTTCTTT	CASSLASENTEAFF
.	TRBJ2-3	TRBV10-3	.	TGTGCCATCAGCTCCCAACGGGTGGAGACAGATACGCAGTATTTT	CAISSQRVETDTQYF
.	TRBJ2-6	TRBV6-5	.	TGTGCCGCCGCACGGGACTCTGGGGCCAACGTCCTGACTTTC	CAAARDSGANVLTF
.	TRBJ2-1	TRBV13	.	TGTGCCAGCAGCTTAGCGAGAGGGTGGGAGGACAATGAGCAGTTCTTC	CASSLARGWEDNEQFF